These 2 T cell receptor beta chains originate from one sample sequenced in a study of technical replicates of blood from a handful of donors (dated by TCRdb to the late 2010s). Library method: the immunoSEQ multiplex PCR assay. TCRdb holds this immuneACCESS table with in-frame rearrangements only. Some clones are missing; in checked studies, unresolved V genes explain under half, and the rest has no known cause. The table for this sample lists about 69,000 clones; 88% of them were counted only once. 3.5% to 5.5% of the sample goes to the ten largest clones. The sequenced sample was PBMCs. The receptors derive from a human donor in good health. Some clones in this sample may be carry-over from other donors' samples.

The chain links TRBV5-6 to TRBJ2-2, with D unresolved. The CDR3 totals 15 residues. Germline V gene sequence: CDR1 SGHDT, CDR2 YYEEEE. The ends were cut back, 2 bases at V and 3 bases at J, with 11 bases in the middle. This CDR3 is CASSLASTYTGELFF. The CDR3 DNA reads TGTGCCAGCAGCTTAGCGTCAACTTACACCGGGGAGCTGTTTTTT.

This CDR3 is CASRAQGEDTQYF. Here the CDR3 DNA reads TGCGCCAGCAGGGCACAGGGGGAAGATACGCAGTATTTT. The chain combines TRBV5-1 with TRBJ2-3; 8 bases line up with TRBD1. Germline V gives CDR1 SGHRS, CDR2 YFSETQ. V trimming: 5 bases; J trimming: 5 bases; junction bases outside the gene matches: 4. The CDR3 totals 13 residues.